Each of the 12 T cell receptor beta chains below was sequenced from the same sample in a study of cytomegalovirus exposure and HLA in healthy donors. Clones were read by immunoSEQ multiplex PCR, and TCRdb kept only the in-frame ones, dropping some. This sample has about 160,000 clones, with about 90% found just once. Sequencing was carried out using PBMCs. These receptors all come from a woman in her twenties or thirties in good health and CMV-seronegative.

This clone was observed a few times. CDR3 in amino acids: CASSRSGTGQPQHF. CDR3 nucleotides: TGTGCCAGCAGTCGATCGGGGACAGGACAGCCCCAGCATTTT. V usage is TRBV2 and J usage is TRBJ1-5, with 8 bases that match TRBD1. With 5 bases clipped from V and 7 bases from J, the junction kept 7 bases outside the gene matches. This CDR3 is built from 14 residues. The germline V gene encodes CDR1 SNHLY and CDR2 FYNNEI.

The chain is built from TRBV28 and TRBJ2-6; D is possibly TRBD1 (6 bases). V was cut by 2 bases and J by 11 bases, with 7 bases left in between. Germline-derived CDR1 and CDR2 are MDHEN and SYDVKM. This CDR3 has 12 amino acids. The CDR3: CASSLHRDVLTF. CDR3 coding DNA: TGTGCCAGCAGTTTACACAGGGACGTCCTGACTTTC.

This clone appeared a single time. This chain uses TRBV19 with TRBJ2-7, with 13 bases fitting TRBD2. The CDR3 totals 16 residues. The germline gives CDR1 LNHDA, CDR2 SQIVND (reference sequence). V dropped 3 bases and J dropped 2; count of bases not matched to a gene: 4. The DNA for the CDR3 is TGTGCCAGTAGTATGGGACTAGCGGGACCCCCCTACGAGCAGTACTTC. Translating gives CASSMGLAGPPYEQYF.

CDR3 region: CSVGLSYGYTF. The CDR3 DNA reads as TGCAGCGTTGGGCTGAGCTATGGCTACACCTTC. The rearrangement links TRBV29-1 to TRBJ1-2; D is ambiguous. The germline V and J ends were trimmed by 4 bases and 4 bases, with 7 bases remaining between them. CDR3 length: 11 residues. In germline, CDR1 is SQVTM, CDR2 ANQGSEA.

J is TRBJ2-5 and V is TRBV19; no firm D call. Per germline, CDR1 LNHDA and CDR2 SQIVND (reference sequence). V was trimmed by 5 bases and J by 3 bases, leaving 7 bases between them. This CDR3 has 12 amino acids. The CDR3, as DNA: TGTGCCAGTAGTCCGAACGAAGAGACCCAGTACTTC. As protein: CASSPNEETQYF.

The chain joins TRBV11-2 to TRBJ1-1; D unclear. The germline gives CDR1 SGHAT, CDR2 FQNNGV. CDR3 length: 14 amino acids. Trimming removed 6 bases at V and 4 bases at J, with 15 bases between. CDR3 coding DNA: TGTGCCAGCAGAGTGCTAGTACCGGGCACTGAAGCTTTCTTT. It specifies CASRVLVPGTEAFF.

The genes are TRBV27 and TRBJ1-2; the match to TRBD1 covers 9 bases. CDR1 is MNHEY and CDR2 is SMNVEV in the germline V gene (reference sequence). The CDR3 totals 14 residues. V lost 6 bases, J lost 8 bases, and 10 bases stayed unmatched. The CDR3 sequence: CASRAEGTGFGYTF. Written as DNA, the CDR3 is TGTGCCAGCAGGGCGGAGGGGACAGGGTTCGGCTACACCTTC.

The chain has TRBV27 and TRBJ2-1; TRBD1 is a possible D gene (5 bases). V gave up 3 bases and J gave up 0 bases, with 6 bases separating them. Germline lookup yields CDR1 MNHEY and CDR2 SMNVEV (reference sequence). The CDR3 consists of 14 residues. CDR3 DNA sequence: TGTGCCAGCAGTTTCACAGGCTCCTACAATGAGCAGTTCTTC. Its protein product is CASSFTGSYNEQFF.

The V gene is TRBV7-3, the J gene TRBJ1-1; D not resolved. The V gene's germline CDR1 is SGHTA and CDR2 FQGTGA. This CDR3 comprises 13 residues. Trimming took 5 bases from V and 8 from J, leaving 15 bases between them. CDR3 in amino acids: CASSNTGLAEAFF. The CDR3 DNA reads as TGTGCCAGCAGCAATACCGGGTTAGCCGAAGCTTTCTTT. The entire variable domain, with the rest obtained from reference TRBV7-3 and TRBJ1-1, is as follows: GAGVSQTPSNKVTEKGKYVELRCDPISGHTALYWYRQSLGQGPEFLIYFQGTGAADDSGLPNDRFFAVRPEGSVSTLKIQRTERGDSAVYLCASSNTGLAEAFFGQGTRLTVV.

CDR3 sequence: CASSWDRAVDTQYF. The CDR3 bases are TGTGCCAGCAGTTGGGACAGGGCTGTAGATACGCAGTATTTT. This rearrangement joins TRBV6-5 to TRBJ2-3; 9 bases agree with TRBD1. Losses at the gene ends were 4 bases for V and 5 bases for J; bases not matched to a gene: 4. The germline V gene encodes CDR1 MNHEY and CDR2 SVGAGI. CDR3 size: 14 residues.

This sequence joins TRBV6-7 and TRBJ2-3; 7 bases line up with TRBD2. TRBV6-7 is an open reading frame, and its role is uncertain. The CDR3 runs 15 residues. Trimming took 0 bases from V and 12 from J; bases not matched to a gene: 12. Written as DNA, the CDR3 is TGTGCCAGCAGTTACTCTTCTCGTCTGGCGGGAGACCAGTATTTT. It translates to CASSYSSRLAGDQYF.

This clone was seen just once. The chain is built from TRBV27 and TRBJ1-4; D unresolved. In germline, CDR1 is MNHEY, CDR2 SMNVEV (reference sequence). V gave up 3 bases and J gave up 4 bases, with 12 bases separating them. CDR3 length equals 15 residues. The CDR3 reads CASSFREGINEKLFF. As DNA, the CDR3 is TGTGCCAGCAGTTTCCGCGAGGGAATTAATGAAAAACTGTTTTTT.